The T cell receptor (beta chain) under discussion was sequenced for a study of T cell repertoires in cytomegalovirus infection. Study-level background: Public TCR beta signature analysis indicated the presence of both CMV infection and matching HLA type. Points from the study as a whole: CMV-specific TCR beta clonotypes restricted by HLA-C dominated the ex vivo response.

Germline V lookup: CDR1 SGHVS, CDR2 FQNEAQ. The CDR3 is made up of 15 amino acids. V dropped 6 bases and J dropped 0 bases, with 15 bases sitting between them. This clonotype has just a few counts. Its matching antigen is unknown. TCRdb re-analysed the reads in MiXCR, keeping a single row per CDR3 protein. Of nearly 450,000 distinct CDR3 sequences listed, 30% to 40% were seen once; the top ten hold roughly 13%. This clonotype was sampled from a human donor in good health (CMV status not recorded). Some clones in this sample may be carry-over from other donors' samples. Sequencing was done on a sample of PBMCs. V usage is TRBV7-8 and J usage is TRBJ2-7; the D is unclear. CDR3: CASSQLPGVSYEQYF. CDR3 sequence (DNA): TGTGCCAGCAGTCAACTCCCAGGAGTCTCCTACGAGCAGTACTTC.